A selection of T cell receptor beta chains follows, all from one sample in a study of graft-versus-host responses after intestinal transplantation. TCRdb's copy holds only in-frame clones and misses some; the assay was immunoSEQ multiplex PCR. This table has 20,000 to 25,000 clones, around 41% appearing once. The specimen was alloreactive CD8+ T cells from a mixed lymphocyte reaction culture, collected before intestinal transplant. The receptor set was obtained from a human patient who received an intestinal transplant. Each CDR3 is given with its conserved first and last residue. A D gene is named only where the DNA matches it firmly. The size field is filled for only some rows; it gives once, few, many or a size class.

cdr3_aa: CASSLEGRYNEKLFF
cdr3_nt: TGTGCCAGCAGCTTAGAGGGACGGTATAATGAAAAACTGTTTTTT
clone_size: NA
d_call: NA
j_call: TRBJ1-4
v_call: TRBV7-8

cdr3_aa: CASSLAAGSPIEQFF
cdr3_nt: TGTGCCAGCAGTTTAGCGGCGGGATCCCCCATAGAGCAGTTCTTC
clone_size: NA
d_call: NA
j_call: TRBJ2-1
v_call: TRBV27

cdr3_aa: CASSPIIGTSSIGNEQFF
cdr3_nt: TGTGCCAGCTCACCAATAATCGGGACTAGCTCGATTGGGAATGAGCAGTTCTTC
clone_size: few
d_call: TRBD2
j_call: TRBJ2-1
v_call: TRBV18

cdr3_aa: CASSYSGLSTDTQYF
cdr3_nt: TGTGCCAGCAGTTACTCGGGCCTCAGCACAGATACGCAGTATTTT
clone_size: NA
d_call: NA
j_call: TRBJ2-3
v_call: TRBV6-5

cdr3_aa: CASSRLTGTDTQYF
cdr3_nt: TGTGCCAGCTCACGCCTGACAGGGACAGATACGCAGTATTTT
clone_size: NA
d_call: TRBD1
j_call: TRBJ2-3
v_call: TRBV18

cdr3_aa: CASRPLGRSNQPQHF
cdr3_nt: TGTGCCAGCAGACCCCTCGGACGGAGCAATCAGCCCCAGCATTTT
clone_size: few
d_call: NA
j_call: TRBJ1-5
v_call: TRBV6-1

cdr3_aa: CASSLSTGRHTF
cdr3_nt: TGTGCCAGCAGCCTTTCGACAGGGCGCCACACCTTC
clone_size: few
d_call: TRBD1
j_call: TRBJ1-2
v_call: TRBV6-5

cdr3_aa: CASSLLRGAGYTF
cdr3_nt: TGTGCCAGCAGTTTATTAAGGGGGGCGGGCTACACCTTC
clone_size: NA
d_call: NA
j_call: TRBJ1-2
v_call: TRBV28

cdr3_aa: CASRETGEVYGYTF
cdr3_nt: TGTGCCAGCAGAGAGACAGGGGAGGTCTATGGCTACACCTTC
clone_size: few
d_call: TRBD1
j_call: TRBJ1-2
v_call: TRBV28

cdr3_aa: CASSYSATTSGNTIYF
cdr3_nt: TGTGCCAGCAGTTACTCGGCTACTACCTCTGGAAACACCATATATTTT
clone_size: few
d_call: NA
j_call: TRBJ1-3
v_call: TRBV6-6

cdr3_aa: CASRGQFNMGEQYF
cdr3_nt: TGTGCCAGCCGGGGACAGTTTAACATGGGGGAGCAGTACTTC
clone_size: NA
d_call: TRBD1
j_call: TRBJ2-7
v_call: TRBV19

cdr3_aa: CASSPTLAGAYNEQFF
cdr3_nt: TGTGCCAGTAGTCCAACCTTAGCGGGGGCCTACAATGAGCAGTTCTTC
clone_size: NA
d_call: TRBD2
j_call: TRBJ2-1
v_call: TRBV19

cdr3_aa: CASSTSGGYTF
cdr3_nt: TGTGCCAGTAGTACGAGTGGTGGCTACACCTTC
clone_size: NA
d_call: NA
j_call: TRBJ1-2
v_call: TRBV19

cdr3_aa: CASSESETSGTTGELFF
cdr3_nt: TGCGCCAGCAGTGAGTCGGAGACTAGCGGAACCACCGGGGAGCTGTTTTTT
clone_size: NA
d_call: TRBD2
j_call: TRBJ2-2
v_call: TRBV10-2

cdr3_aa: CASSLAWTVNQPQHF
cdr3_nt: TGTGCCAGCAGCTTAGCGTGGACAGTCAATCAGCCCCAGCATTTT
clone_size: NA
d_call: NA
j_call: TRBJ1-5
v_call: TRBV7-8

cdr3_aa: CASSLGVVGPGYTF
cdr3_nt: TGTGCCAGCAGTTTAGGGGTTGTCGGACCCGGCTACACCTTC
clone_size: medium-sized
d_call: NA
j_call: TRBJ1-2
v_call: TRBV28

cdr3_aa: CASSLDGIHEQYF
cdr3_nt: TGCGCCAGCAGCTTGGATGGGATCCACGAGCAGTACTTC
clone_size: medium-sized
d_call: NA
j_call: TRBJ2-7
v_call: TRBV5-1

cdr3_aa: CASSLYTGGGQYF
cdr3_nt: TGTGCCAGCAGCTTATATACAGGGGGCGGGCAGTACTTC
clone_size: few
d_call: TRBD1
j_call: TRBJ2-7
v_call: TRBV7-3

cdr3_aa: CATLERGVNEKLFF
cdr3_nt: TGTGCCACCTTGGAAAGAGGTGTTAATGAAAAACTGTTTTTT
clone_size: NA
d_call: NA
j_call: TRBJ1-4
v_call: TRBV5-3

cdr3_aa: CASSLARTLLNEQFF
cdr3_nt: TGTGCCAGCAGCTTGGCTAGGACGCTTCTAAATGAGCAGTTCTTC
clone_size: few
d_call: NA
j_call: TRBJ2-1
v_call: TRBV5-6

cdr3_aa: CASSLVGTGNEKLFF
cdr3_nt: TGTGCCAGCAGCTTAGTGGGGACAGGCAATGAAAAACTGTTTTTT
clone_size: few
d_call: TRBD1
j_call: TRBJ1-4
v_call: TRBV7-9

cdr3_aa: CAINAPEVNEQYF
cdr3_nt: TGTGCCATCAATGCTCCGGAGGTCAACGAGCAGTACTTC
clone_size: NA
d_call: NA
j_call: TRBJ2-7
v_call: TRBV10-3

cdr3_aa: CAISDQAGLAFF
cdr3_nt: TGTGCCATCAGTGATCAGGCGGGGCTGGCTTTCTTT
clone_size: few
d_call: NA
j_call: TRBJ1-1
v_call: TRBV10-3

cdr3_aa: CASSWVNLVGNTIYF
cdr3_nt: TGTGCCAGCAGTTGGGTAAATTTAGTTGGAAACACCATATATTTT
clone_size: few
d_call: NA
j_call: TRBJ1-3
v_call: TRBV6-5

cdr3_aa: CASSRWGPPGNTIYF
cdr3_nt: TGCGCCAGCAGCCGTTGGGGACCTCCAGGGAACACCATATATTTT
clone_size: NA
d_call: NA
j_call: TRBJ1-3
v_call: TRBV5-1

cdr3_aa: CASSIEAGSSRFF
cdr3_nt: TGTGCCAGTAGTATAGAAGCGGGATCCTCTCGGTTCTTC
clone_size: few
d_call: TRBD2
j_call: TRBJ2-1
v_call: TRBV19

cdr3_aa: CASSRDYNEKLFF
cdr3_nt: TGTGCCAGCAGTAGGGATTATAATGAAAAACTGTTTTTT
clone_size: NA
d_call: NA
j_call: TRBJ1-4
v_call: TRBV2

cdr3_aa: CASSLVGAGAPKNIQYF
cdr3_nt: TGTGCTAGCAGCTTAGTAGGAGCGGGAGCCCCCAAAAACATTCAGTACTTC
clone_size: NA
d_call: TRBD2
j_call: TRBJ2-4
v_call: TRBV7-7

cdr3_aa: CASSSTGKSTDTQYF
cdr3_nt: TGCGCCAGCAGCTCGACAGGGAAAAGCACAGATACGCAGTATTTT
clone_size: few
d_call: TRBD1
j_call: TRBJ2-3
v_call: TRBV10-1

cdr3_aa: CASSLTQASYEQYF
cdr3_nt: TGTGCCAGCAGCTTAACACAGGCCTCCTACGAGCAGTACTTC
clone_size: NA
d_call: NA
j_call: TRBJ2-7
v_call: TRBV11-2

cdr3_aa: CASSEPPYNEQFF
cdr3_nt: TGTGCCAGCAGTGAACCCCCCTACAATGAGCAGTTCTTC
clone_size: NA
d_call: NA
j_call: TRBJ2-1
v_call: TRBV2

cdr3_aa: CASSEGPPRSGANVLTF
cdr3_nt: TGCGCCAGCAGTGAGGGTCCGCCGCGCTCTGGGGCCAACGTCCTGACTTTC
clone_size: NA
d_call: NA
j_call: TRBJ2-6
v_call: TRBV10-1

cdr3_aa: CASSLGADTQYF
cdr3_nt: TGTGCCAGCAGCTTAGGGGCTGATACGCAGTATTTT
clone_size: NA
d_call: NA
j_call: TRBJ2-3
v_call: TRBV5-8

cdr3_aa: CASSVSSGNTIYF
cdr3_nt: TGTGCCAGTAGTGTTAGCTCTGGAAACACCATATATTTT
clone_size: few
d_call: NA
j_call: TRBJ1-3
v_call: TRBV19

cdr3_aa: CASRRDSNEQFF
cdr3_nt: TGTGCCAGCAGACGGGACTCCAATGAGCAGTTCTTC
clone_size: few
d_call: NA
j_call: TRBJ2-1
v_call: TRBV5-4

cdr3_aa: CASSSRQGRRTDTQYF
cdr3_nt: TGCGCCAGCAGCTCCCGACAGGGTCGGCGCACAGATACGCAGTATTTT
clone_size: NA
d_call: TRBD1
j_call: TRBJ2-3
v_call: TRBV5-1

cdr3_aa: CASSEWAGPGELFF
cdr3_nt: TGCGCCAGCAGTGAGTGGGCAGGGCCCGGGGAGCTGTTTTTT
clone_size: NA
d_call: NA
j_call: TRBJ2-2
v_call: TRBV10-1

cdr3_aa: CASSEQGGNQPQHF
cdr3_nt: TGTGCCAGCAGTGAACAGGGTGGCAATCAGCCCCAGCATTTT
clone_size: NA
d_call: NA
j_call: TRBJ1-5
v_call: TRBV6-1

cdr3_aa: CASSTTRTSYEQYF
cdr3_nt: TGTGCCAGCAGCACCACAAGGACCTCCTACGAGCAGTACTTC
clone_size: few
d_call: NA
j_call: TRBJ2-7
v_call: TRBV27

cdr3_aa: CASSLVLAGTYNEQFF
cdr3_nt: TGCGCCAGCAGCTTGGTCCTAGCGGGAACCTACAATGAGCAGTTCTTC
clone_size: NA
d_call: TRBD2
j_call: TRBJ2-1
v_call: TRBV5-1

cdr3_aa: CASSQGLAGQGEQYF
cdr3_nt: TGTGCCAGCAGCCAAGGACTCGCGGGACAAGGCGAGCAGTACTTC
clone_size: NA
d_call: NA
j_call: TRBJ2-7
v_call: TRBV4-1

cdr3_aa: CASSLLGGNTEAFF
cdr3_nt: TGTGCCAGCAGTTTGCTAGGGGGGAACACTGAAGCTTTCTTT
clone_size: NA
d_call: NA
j_call: TRBJ1-1
v_call: TRBV28

cdr3_aa: CASSLGLAVTDTQYF
cdr3_nt: TGTGCTAGCAGCTTAGGGCTAGCGGTCACAGATACGCAGTATTTT
clone_size: few
d_call: TRBD2
j_call: TRBJ2-3
v_call: TRBV7-7

cdr3_aa: CASSPGTANTEAFF
cdr3_nt: TGCGCCAGCAGCCCCGGGACCGCGAACACTGAAGCTTTCTTT
clone_size: NA
d_call: NA
j_call: TRBJ1-1
v_call: TRBV5-1

cdr3_aa: CASSSIGGAFF
cdr3_nt: TGTGCCAGCAGTTCGATTGGTGGGGCTTTCTTT
clone_size: once
d_call: NA
j_call: TRBJ1-1
v_call: TRBV27

cdr3_aa: CASSLSSALNTEAFF
cdr3_nt: TGCGCCAGCAGCTTGTCGTCAGCCTTGAACACTGAAGCTTTCTTT
clone_size: NA
d_call: NA
j_call: TRBJ1-1
v_call: TRBV5-1

cdr3_aa: CPQDRAPNYGYTF
cdr3_nt: TGTCCACAAGACAGGGCTCCTAACTATGGCTACACCTTC
clone_size: NA
d_call: TRBD1
j_call: TRBJ1-2
v_call: TRBV9

cdr3_aa: CASSPLAGSTDTQYF
cdr3_nt: TGTGCCAGCTCACCGCTAGCGGGAAGCACAGATACGCAGTATTTT
clone_size: NA
d_call: TRBD2
j_call: TRBJ2-3
v_call: TRBV18

cdr3_aa: CASSFRGLAGGHEQFF
cdr3_nt: TGTGCCAGCAGCTTCCGCGGACTAGCGGGAGGACATGAGCAGTTCTTC
clone_size: NA
d_call: TRBD2
j_call: TRBJ2-1
v_call: TRBV7-9

cdr3_aa: CASSRLWTSGSYEQYF
cdr3_nt: TGCGCCAGCAGCAGACTCTGGACTAGCGGGAGCTACGAGCAGTACTTC
clone_size: few
d_call: TRBD2
j_call: TRBJ2-7
v_call: TRBV5-1

cdr3_aa: CAWSAASGYNEQFF
cdr3_nt: TGTGCCTGGAGTGCCGCTAGCGGGTACAATGAGCAGTTCTTC
clone_size: NA
d_call: TRBD2
j_call: TRBJ2-1
v_call: TRBV30

cdr3_aa: CASSTRQITDTQYF
cdr3_nt: TGTGCCAGTAGTACACGACAGATCACAGATACGCAGTATTTT
clone_size: few
d_call: NA
j_call: TRBJ2-3
v_call: TRBV19

cdr3_aa: CASSPEGTIPGELFF
cdr3_nt: TGTGCCAGCTCACCAGAGGGGACAATCCCCGGGGAGCTGTTTTTT
clone_size: NA
d_call: NA
j_call: TRBJ2-2
v_call: TRBV18

cdr3_aa: CASSRGLAGHNTKFYEQYF
cdr3_nt: TGTGCCAGCAGCCGGGGACTAGCGGGTCACAATACAAAATTCTACGAGCAGTACTTC
clone_size: NA
d_call: TRBD2
j_call: TRBJ2-7
v_call: TRBV7-2

cdr3_aa: CASSLVLDTEAFF
cdr3_nt: TGTGCCAGCAGCTTAGTCCTCGACACTGAAGCTTTCTTT
clone_size: NA
d_call: NA
j_call: TRBJ1-1
v_call: TRBV7-8

cdr3_aa: CASSLASRVNYGYTF
cdr3_nt: TGTGCCAGCAGCTTGGCTTCCAGAGTGAACTATGGCTACACCTTC
clone_size: few
d_call: NA
j_call: TRBJ1-2
v_call: TRBV5-4

cdr3_aa: CASSSLGTSGLYEQYF
cdr3_nt: TGTGCCAGCAGCTCCCTCGGGACTAGCGGGCTCTACGAGCAGTACTTC
clone_size: few
d_call: TRBD2
j_call: TRBJ2-7
v_call: TRBV9

cdr3_aa: CASSLPDRGGYTF
cdr3_nt: TGTGCCAGCAGCTTACCGGACAGAGGTGGCTACACCTTC
clone_size: NA
d_call: NA
j_call: TRBJ1-2
v_call: TRBV7-3